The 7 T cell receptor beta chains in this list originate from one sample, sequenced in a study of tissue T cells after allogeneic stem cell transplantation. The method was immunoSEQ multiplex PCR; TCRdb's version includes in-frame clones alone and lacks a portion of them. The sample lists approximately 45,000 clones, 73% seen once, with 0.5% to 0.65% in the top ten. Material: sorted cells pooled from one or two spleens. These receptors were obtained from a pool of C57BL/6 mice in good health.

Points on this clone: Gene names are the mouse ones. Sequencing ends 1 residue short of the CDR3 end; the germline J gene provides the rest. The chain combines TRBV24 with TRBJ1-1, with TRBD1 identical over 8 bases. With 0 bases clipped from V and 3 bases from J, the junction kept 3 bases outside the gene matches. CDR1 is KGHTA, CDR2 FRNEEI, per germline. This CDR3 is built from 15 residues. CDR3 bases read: TGTGCCAGCAGTCTGTATGAGGACAGGGACACAGAAGTCTTC. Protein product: CASSLYEDRDTEVF. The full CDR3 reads CASSLYEDRDTEVFF.

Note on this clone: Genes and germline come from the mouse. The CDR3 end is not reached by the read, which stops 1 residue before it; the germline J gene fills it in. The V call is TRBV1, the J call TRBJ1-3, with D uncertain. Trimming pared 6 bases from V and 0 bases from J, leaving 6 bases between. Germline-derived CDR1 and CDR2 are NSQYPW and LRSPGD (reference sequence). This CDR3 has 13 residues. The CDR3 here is CTCSRTSGNTLYF. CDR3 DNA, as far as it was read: TGCACCTGCAGCAGGACTTCTGGAAATACGCTCTAT. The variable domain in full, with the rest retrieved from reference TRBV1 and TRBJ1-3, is VTLLEQNPRWRLVPRGQAVNLRCILKNSQYPWMSWYQQDLQKQLQWLFTLRSPGDKEVKSLPGADYLATRVTDTELRLQVANMSQGRTLYCTCSRTSGNTLYFGEGSRLIVV.

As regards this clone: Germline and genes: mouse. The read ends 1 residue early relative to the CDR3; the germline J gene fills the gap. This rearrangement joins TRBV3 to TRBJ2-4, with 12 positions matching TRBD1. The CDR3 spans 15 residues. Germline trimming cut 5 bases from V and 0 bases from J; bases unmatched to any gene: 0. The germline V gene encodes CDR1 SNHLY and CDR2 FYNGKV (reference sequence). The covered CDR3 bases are TGTGCCAGCAGCGGGACAGGGGGCAGTCAAAACACCTTGTAC. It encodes CASSGTGGSQNTLY. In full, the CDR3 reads CASSGTGGSQNTLYF.

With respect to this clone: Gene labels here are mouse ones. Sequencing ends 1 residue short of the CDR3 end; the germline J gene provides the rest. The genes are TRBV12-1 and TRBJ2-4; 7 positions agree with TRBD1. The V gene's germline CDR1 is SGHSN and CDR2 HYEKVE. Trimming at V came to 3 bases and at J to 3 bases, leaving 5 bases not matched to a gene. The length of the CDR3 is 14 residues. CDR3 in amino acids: CASSGTGAQNTLYF. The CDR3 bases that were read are TGTGCCAGCTCTGGAACAGGGGCGCAAAACACCTTGTAC.

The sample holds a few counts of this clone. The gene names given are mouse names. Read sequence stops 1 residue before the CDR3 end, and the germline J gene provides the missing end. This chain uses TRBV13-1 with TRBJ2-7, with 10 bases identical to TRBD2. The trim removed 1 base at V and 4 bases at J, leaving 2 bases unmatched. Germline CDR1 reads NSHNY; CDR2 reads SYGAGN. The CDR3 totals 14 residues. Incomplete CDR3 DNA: TGTGCCAGCAGTGATCCGGGACTGGGGTATGAACAGTAC. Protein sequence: CASSDPGLGYEQY. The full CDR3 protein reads CASSDPGLGYEQYF.

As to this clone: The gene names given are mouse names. Incomplete CDR3 DNA: TGTGCCAGCAGCGCACTGGGGGGGGAAGACACCCAGTAC. It encodes CASSALGGEDTQY. The whole CDR3 region reads CASSALGGEDTQYF. The chain employs TRBV4 and TRBJ2-5; 10 nucleotides line up with TRBD2. The sequenced fragment ends 1 residue before the CDR3 boundary, so the rest is inferred from the germline J gene. This CDR3 comprises 14 residues. V dropped 5 bases and J dropped 4; count of bases not matched to a gene: 3. Looked up from germline, CDR1 is LGHDT and CDR2 is YNNKQL (reference sequence).

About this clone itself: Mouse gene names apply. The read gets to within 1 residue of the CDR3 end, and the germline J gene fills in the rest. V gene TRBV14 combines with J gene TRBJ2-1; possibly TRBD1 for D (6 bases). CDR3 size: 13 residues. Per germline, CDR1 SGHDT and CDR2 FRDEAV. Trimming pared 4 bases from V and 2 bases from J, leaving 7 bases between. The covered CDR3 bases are TGTGCCAGCAGTCCAGGGGACTATGCTGAGCAGTTC. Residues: CASSPGDYAEQF. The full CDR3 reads CASSPGDYAEQFF.